This is a list of T cell receptor beta chains from one sample in a study of blood T cell repertoires in COVID-19. Repertoires were generated with immunoSEQ multiplex PCR, while TCRdb's copy carries only in-frame clones and drops some. The top ten clones hold about an eighth of a sample with approximately 76,000 clones, 86% of them seen once. What was sequenced was peripheral blood. The receptors were sampled from a woman aged 60-75 years with acute or convalescent COVID-19. CDR3s include the opening cysteine and the closing phenylalanine or tryptophan. The D gene is left open where the match is weak. Size is stated for part of the rows, as once, few or many counts, or as a class when the clone is expanded.

clone_size	d_call	v_call	j_call	cdr3_aa	cdr3_nt
-	TRBD1	TRBV15	TRBJ2-7	CATSDPGQLNYEQYF	TGTGCCACCAGCGATCCGGGACAGCTTAATTACGAGCAGTACTTC
-	TRBD1	TRBV30	TRBJ1-5	CAWSTGVGSNQPQHF	TGTGCCTGGTCGACAGGGGTCGGTAGCAATCAGCCCCAGCATTTT
-	-	TRBV5-1	TRBJ2-2	CASSLDFTGELFF	TGCGCCAGCAGCTTGGACTTTACCGGGGAGCTGTTTTTT
-	TRBD1	TRBV28	TRBJ2-7	CASSLQGASSYEQYF	TGTGCCAGCAGTTTACAGGGGGCAAGCTCCTACGAGCAGTACTTC
-	TRBD1	TRBV12-3/TRBV12-4	TRBJ2-7	CASGTASYEQYF	TGTGCCAGCGGGACAGCAAGTTACGAGCAGTACTTC
-	-	TRBV7-8	TRBJ1-1	CASSLGAAMNTEAFF	TGTGCCAGCAGCTTAGGGGCAGCTATGAACACTGAAGCTTTCTTT
-	-	TRBV3-1/TRBV3-2	TRBJ1-5	CASSSDFSNQPQHF	TGTGCCAGCAGCTCAGACTTTAGCAATCAGCCCCAGCATTTT
-	-	TRBV6-5	TRBJ2-7	CASSYSAGWDSYEQYF	TGTGCCAGCAGTTACTCGGCGGGTTGGGATTCCTACGAGCAGTACTTC
-	-	TRBV7-3	TRBJ1-1	CASSSLGGSDTEAFF	TGTGCCAGCAGCTCTTTAGGGGGATCGGACACTGAAGCTTTCTTT
-	TRBD2	TRBV12-5	TRBJ2-5	CASGLVAGGGETQYF	TGTGCTAGTGGTTTGGTCGCGGGGGGAGGGGAGACCCAGTACTTC
-	-	TRBV3-1/TRBV3-2	TRBJ2-3	CASSHGGDTQYF	TGTGCCAGCAGCCACGGGGGAGATACGCAGTATTTT
once	TRBD1	TRBV2	TRBJ2-1	CASRADRGSYNEQFF	TGTGCCAGCAGGGCTGACAGGGGGTCCTACAATGAGCAGTTCTTC
-	-	TRBV5-1	TRBJ1-4	CASSELTGEDEKLFF	TGCGCCAGCAGCGAACTAACAGGAGAGGATGAAAAACTGTTTTTT
-	TRBD1	TRBV18	TRBJ1-2	CASSQTGQGDSGYTF	TGTGCCAGCTCTCAAACTGGACAGGGAGACTCTGGCTACACCTTC
-	TRBD1	TRBV7-9	TRBJ2-5	CASSGRDRIQTQYF	TGTGCCAGCAGCGGAAGGGACAGGATTCAGACCCAGTACTTC
-	-	TRBV3-1/TRBV3-2	TRBJ1-2	CASSPTVLNYGYTF	TGTGCCAGCAGCCCGACAGTGCTTAACTATGGCTACACCTTC